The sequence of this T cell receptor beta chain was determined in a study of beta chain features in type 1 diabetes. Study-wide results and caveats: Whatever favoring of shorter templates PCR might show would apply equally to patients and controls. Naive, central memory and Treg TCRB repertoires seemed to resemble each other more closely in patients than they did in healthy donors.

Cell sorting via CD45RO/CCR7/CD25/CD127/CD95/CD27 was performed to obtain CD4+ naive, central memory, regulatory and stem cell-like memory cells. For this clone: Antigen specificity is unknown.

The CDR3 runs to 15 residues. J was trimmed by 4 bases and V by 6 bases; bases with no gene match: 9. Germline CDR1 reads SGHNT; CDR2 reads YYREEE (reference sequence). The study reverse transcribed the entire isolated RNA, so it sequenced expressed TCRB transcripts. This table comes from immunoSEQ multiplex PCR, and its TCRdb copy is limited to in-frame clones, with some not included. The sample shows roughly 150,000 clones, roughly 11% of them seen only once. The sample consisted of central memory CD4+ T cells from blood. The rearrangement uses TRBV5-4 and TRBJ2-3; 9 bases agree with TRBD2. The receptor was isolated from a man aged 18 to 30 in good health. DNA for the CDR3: TGTGCCAGCACCCTAGCGGGGAGCGGGGCAGATACGCAGTATTTT. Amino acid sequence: CASTLAGSGADTQYF.